This TCR beta chain was sequenced during a study of identical twins. CDR3 size: 13 residues. CDR1 DFQATT and CDR2 SNEGSKA come from the germline V gene (reference sequence). This clonotype occurred many times. Compared with germline, one end of the junction differs, possibly owing to a read error. TCRdb used MiXCR to reprocess the 5' RACE reads, holding one entry per CDR3 protein. Of 750,000 to 950,000 distinct CDR3 sequences listed, about 12% are singletons. This sample was also put to use in a study of yellow fever vaccine responses in identical twins.

The sequenced sample consisted of PBMCs. The sequence was collected from a woman under 30 in good health. V is TRBV20-1 and J is TRBJ1-1; 8 bases align to TRBD1. The CDR3 DNA follows: TGCAGTGTTAGAGACAGGGGCAACACTGAAGCTTTCTTT. Protein sequence: CSVRDRGNTEAFF.